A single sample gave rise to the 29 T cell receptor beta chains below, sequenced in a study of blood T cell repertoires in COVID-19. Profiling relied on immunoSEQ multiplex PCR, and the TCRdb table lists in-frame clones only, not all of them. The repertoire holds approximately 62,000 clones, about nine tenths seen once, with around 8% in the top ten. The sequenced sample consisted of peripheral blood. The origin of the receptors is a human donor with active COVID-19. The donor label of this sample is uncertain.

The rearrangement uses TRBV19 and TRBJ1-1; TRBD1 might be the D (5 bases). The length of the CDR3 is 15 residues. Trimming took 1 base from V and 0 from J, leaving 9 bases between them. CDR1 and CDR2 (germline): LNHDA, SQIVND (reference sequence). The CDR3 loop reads CASSIARRVNTEAFF. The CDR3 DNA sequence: TGTGCCAGTAGTATAGCGCGCAGGGTGAACACTGAAGCTTTCTTT.

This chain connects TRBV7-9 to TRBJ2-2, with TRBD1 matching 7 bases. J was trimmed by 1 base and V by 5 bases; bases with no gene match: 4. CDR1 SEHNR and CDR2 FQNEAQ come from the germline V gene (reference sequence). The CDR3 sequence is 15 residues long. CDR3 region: CASSAQGRNTGELFF. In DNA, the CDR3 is TGTGCCAGCAGCGCACAGGGGCGGAACACCGGGGAGCTGTTTTTT.

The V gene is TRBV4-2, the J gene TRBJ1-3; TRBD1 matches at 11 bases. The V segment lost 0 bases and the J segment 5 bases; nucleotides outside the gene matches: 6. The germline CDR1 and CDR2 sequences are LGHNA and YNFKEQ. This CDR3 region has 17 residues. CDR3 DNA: TGTGCCAGCAGCCAAGATCTTGGGACAGGGGGGAGAAACACCATATATTTT. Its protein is CASSQDLGTGGRNTIYF.

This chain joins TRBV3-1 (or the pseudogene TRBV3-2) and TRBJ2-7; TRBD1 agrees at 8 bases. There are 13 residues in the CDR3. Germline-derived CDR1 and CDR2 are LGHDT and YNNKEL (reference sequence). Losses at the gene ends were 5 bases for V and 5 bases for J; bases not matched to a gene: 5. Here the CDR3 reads CASSETGANEQYF. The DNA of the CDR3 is TGTGCCAGCAGCGAGACAGGGGCCAACGAGCAGTACTTC.

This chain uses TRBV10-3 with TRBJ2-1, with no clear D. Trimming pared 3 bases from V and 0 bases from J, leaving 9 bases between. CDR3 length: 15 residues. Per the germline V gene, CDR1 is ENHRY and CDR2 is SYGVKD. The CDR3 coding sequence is TGTGCCATCAGTGACGGCGGTGACTCCTACAATGAGCAGTTCTTC. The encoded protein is CAISDGGDSYNEQFF.

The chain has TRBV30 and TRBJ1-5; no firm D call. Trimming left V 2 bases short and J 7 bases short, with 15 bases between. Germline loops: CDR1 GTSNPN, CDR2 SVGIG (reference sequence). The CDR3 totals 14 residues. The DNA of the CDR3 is TGTGCCTGGAGTTTGGGGAGGCGGGAACAGCCCCAGCATTTT. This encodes CAWSLGRREQPQHF.

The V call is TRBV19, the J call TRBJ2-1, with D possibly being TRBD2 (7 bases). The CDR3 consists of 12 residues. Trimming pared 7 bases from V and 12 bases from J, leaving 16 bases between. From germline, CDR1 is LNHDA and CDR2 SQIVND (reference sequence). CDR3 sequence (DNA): TGTGCCAGTACCCAAGAGGGGGGGCTGCAGTTCTTC. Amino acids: CASTQEGGLQFF.

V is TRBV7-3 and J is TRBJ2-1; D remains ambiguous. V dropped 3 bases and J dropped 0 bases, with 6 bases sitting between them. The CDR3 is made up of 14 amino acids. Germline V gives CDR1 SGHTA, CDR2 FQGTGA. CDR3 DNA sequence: TGTGCCAGCAGCTTCCGGAGCTCCTACAATGAGCAGTTCTTC. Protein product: CASSFRSSYNEQFF.

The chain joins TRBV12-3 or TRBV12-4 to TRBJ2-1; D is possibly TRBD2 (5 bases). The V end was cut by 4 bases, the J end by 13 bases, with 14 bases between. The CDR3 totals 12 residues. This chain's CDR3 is CASSSSIGGQFF. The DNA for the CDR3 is TGTGCCAGCAGTTCGTCTATAGGAGGACAGTTCTTC.

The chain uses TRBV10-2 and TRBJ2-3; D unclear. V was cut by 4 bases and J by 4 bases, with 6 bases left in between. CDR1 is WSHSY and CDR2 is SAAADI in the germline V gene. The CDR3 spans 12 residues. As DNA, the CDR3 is TGCGCCAGCAGTGTTGTCGCAGATACGCAGTATTTT. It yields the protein CASSVVADTQYF.

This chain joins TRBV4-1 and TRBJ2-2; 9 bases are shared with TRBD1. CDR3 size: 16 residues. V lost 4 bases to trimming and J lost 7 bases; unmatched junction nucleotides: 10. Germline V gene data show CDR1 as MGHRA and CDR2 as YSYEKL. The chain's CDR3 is CASSPPGQGKVGELFF. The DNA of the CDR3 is TGCGCCAGCAGCCCACCGGGACAGGGAAAAGTCGGGGAGCTGTTTTTT.

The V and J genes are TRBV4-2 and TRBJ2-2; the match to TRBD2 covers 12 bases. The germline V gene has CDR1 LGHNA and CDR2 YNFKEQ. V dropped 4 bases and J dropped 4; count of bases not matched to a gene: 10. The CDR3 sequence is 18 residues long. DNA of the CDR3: TGTGCCAGCAGCCCCCAAGGGGCTAGCGGGAGGGTCACCGGGGAGCTGTTTTTT. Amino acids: CASSPQGASGRVTGELFF.

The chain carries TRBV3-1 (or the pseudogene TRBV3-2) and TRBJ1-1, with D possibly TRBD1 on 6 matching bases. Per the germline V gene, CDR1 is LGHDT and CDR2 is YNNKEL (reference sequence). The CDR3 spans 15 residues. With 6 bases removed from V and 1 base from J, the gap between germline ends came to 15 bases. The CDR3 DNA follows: TGTGCCAGCAGTTCCGAGGGGGGGCGGAACACTGAAGCTTTCTTT. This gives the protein CASSSEGGRNTEAFF.

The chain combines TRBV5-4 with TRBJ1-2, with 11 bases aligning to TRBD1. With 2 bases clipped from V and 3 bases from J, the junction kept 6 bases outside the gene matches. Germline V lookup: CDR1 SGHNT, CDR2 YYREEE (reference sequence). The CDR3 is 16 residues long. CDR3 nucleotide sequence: TGTGCCAGCAGCTTTGGACAGGGGGCGCGAGACTATGGCTACACCTTC. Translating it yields CASSFGQGARDYGYTF. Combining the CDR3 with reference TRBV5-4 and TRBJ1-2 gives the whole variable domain ETGVTQSPTHLIKTRGQQVTLRCSSQSGHNTVSWYQQALGQGPQFIFQYYREEENGRGNFPPRFSGLQFPNYSSELNVNALELDDSALYLCASSFGQGARDYGYTFGSGTRLTVV.

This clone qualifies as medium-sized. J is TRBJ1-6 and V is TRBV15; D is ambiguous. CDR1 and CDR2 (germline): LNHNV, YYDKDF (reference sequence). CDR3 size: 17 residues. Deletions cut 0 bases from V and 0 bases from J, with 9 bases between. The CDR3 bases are TGTGCCACCAGCAGAGATCCGAGTAGCTCCTATAATTCACCCCTCCACTTT. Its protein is CATSRDPSSSYNSPLHF.

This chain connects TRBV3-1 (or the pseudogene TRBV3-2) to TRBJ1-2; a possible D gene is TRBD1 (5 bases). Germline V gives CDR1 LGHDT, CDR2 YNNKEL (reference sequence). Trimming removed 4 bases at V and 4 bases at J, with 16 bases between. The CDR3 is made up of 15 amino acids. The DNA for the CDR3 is TGTGCCAGCAGCCCTGAGGCCGGGAGGGGCTATGGCTACACCTTC. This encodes CASSPEAGRGYGYTF.

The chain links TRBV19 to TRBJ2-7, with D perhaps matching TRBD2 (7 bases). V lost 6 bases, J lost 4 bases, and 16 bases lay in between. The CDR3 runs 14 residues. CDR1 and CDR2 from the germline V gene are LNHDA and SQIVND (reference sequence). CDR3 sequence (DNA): TGTGCCAGTAGCCAACAGGGAGGGAGGTACGAGCAGTACTTC. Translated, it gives CASSQQGGRYEQYF. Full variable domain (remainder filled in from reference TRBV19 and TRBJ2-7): DGGITQSPKYLFRKEGQNVTLSCEQNLNHDAMYWYRQDPGQGLRLIYYSQIVNDFQKGDIAEGYSVSREKKESFPLTVTSAQKNPTAFYLCASSQQGGRYEQYFGPGTRLTVT.

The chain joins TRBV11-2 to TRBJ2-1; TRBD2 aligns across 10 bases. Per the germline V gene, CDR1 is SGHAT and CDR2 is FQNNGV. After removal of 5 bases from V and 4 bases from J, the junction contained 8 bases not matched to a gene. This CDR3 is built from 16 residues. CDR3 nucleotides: TGTGCCAGCAGCCTCTACGGGACTAGCGTTTACAATGAGCAGTTCTTC. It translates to CASSLYGTSVYNEQFF.

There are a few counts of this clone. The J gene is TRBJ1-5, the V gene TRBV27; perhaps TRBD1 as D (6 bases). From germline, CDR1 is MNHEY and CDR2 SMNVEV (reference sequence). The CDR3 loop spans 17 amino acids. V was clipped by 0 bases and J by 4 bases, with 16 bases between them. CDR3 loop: CASSLSVPSTGNQPQHF. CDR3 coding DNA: TGTGCCAGCAGTTTATCCGTCCCCTCAACAGGGAATCAGCCCCAGCATTTT.

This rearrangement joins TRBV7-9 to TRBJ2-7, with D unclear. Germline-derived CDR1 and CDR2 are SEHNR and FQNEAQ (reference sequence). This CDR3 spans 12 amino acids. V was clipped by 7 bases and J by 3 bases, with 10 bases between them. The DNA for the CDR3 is TGTGCCAGCACGGCAGAAAACTACGAGCAGTACTTC. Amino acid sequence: CASTAENYEQYF.

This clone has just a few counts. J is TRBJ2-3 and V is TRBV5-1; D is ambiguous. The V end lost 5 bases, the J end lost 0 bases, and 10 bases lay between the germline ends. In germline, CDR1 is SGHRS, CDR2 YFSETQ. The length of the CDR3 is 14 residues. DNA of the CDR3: TGCGCCAGCAGGGTATTTGAGAGCACAGATACGCAGTATTTT. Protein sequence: CASRVFESTDTQYF.

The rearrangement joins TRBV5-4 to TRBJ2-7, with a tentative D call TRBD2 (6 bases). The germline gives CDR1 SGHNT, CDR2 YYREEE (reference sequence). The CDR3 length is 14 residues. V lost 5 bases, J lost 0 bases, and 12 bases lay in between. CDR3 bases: TGTGCCAGCAGACCCCGGGGGAACTCCTACGAGCAGTACTTC. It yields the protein CASRPRGNSYEQYF.

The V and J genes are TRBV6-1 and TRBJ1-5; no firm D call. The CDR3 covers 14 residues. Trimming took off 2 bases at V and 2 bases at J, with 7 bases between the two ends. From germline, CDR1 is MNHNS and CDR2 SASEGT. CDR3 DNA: TGTGCCAGCAGTGAAACCCAGGGCAATCAGCCCCAGCATTTT. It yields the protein CASSETQGNQPQHF.

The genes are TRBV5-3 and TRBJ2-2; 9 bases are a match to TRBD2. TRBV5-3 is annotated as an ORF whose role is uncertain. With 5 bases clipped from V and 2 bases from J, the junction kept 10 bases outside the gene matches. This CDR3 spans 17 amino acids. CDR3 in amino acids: CARRAIAGVLNTGELFF. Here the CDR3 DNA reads TGTGCCAGAAGGGCTATAGCGGGAGTCTTAAACACCGGGGAGCTGTTTTTT.

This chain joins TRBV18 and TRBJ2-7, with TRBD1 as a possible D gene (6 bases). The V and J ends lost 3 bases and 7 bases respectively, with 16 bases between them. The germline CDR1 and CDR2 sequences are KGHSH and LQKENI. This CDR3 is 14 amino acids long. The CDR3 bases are TGTGCCAGCTCACCCACAGGGTTTGTATTGGAGCAGTACTTC. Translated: CASSPTGFVLEQYF.

This CDR3 reads CASRDSRYEQYF. CDR3 bases: TGTGCCAGCAGGGACAGTCGGTACGAGCAGTACTTC. The chain combines TRBV6-5 with TRBJ2-7, with a possible D match to TRBD1 (6 bases). The CDR3 consists of 12 residues. V lost 6 bases and J 4 bases, leaving 10 bases between the germline ends. The germline V gene has CDR1 MNHEY and CDR2 SVGAGI.

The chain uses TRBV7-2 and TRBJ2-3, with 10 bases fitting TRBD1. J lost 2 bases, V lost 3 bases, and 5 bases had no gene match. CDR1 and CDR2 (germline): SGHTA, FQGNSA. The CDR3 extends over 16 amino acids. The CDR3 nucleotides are TGTGCCAGCAGCTTGAGGGACAGGGGAATCACAGATACGCAGTATTTT. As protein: CASSLRDRGITDTQYF.

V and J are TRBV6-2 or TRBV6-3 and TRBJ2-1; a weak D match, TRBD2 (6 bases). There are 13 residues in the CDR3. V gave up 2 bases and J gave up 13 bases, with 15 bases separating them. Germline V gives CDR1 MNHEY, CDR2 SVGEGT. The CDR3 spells CASSYGYRDSQFF. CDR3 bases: TGTGCCAGCAGTTACGGATACCGGGACTCCCAGTTCTTC.

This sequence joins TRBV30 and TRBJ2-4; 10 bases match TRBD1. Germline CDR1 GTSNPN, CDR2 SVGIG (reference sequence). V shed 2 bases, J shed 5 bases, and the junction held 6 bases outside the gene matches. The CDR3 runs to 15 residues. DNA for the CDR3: TGTGCCTGGAGTTCGACAGGGGGCGTCCAAAACATTCAGTACTTC. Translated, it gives CAWSSTGGVQNIQYF.